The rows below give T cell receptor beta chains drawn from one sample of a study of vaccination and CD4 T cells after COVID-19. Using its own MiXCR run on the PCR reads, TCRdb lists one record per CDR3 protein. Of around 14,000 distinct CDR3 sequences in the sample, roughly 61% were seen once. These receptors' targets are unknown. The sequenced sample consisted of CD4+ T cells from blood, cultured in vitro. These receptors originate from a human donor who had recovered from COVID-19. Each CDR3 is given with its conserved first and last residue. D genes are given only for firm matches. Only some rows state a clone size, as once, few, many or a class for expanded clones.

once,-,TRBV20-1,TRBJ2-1,TGCAGTGCTAGAGTTGCTAGCAGAGACAATGAGCAGTTCTTC,CSARVASRDNEQFF
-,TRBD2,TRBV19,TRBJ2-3,TGTGCCAGTAGACGAGCTAGCGGGGACACAGATACGCAGTATTTT,CASRRASGDTDTQYF
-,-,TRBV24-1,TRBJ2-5,TGTGCCACCAGTGCTACAGAACAAGAGACCCAGTACTTC,CATSATEQETQYF
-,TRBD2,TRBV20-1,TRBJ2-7,TGCAGTGCTATAGCGGGTTCCTACGAGCAGTACTTC,CSAIAGSYEQYF
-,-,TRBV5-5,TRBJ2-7,TGTGCCAGCAGCTTGTGGGGGTCTCGCGAGCAGTACTTC,CASSLWGSREQYF
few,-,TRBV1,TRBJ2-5,TGCACCAGCAGCCAAGATACGAGGGCGGAGACCCAGTACTTC,CTSSQDTRAETQYF
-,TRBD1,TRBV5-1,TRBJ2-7,TGCGCCAGCAACACACAGGGGGGACCCTACGAGCAGTACTTC,CASNTQGGPYEQYF
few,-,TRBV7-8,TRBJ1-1,TGTGCCAGCAGCTTAGTCCGGGGTGGTGCTGAAGCTTTCTTT,CASSLVRGGAEAFF
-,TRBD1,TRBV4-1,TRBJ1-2,TGCGCCAGCAGCCATCCGAACTCCGGGACAGGGGAGTGCACCTTC,CASSHPNSGTGECTF
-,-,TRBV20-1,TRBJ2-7,TGCAGTGCCCTAAACCCACAGACCTACGAGCAGTACTTC,CSALNPQTYEQYF
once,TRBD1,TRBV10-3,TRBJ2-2,TGTGCCAGTAAGGGACAGGGGTACACCGGGGAGCTGTTTTTT,CASKGQGYTGELFF
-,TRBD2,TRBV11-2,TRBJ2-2,TGTGCCAGCAGCGCGACTAGCGGGTCCGGGGAGCTGTTTTTT,CASSATSGSGELFF
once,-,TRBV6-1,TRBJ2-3,TGTGCCAGCGGCGGGAGCACAGATACGCAGTATTTT,CASGGSTDTQYF
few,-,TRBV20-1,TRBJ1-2,TGCAGTGCTAGACCTGACCGGGCAGACTATGGCTACACCTTC,CSARPDRADYGYTF
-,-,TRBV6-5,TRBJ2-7,TGTGCCAGCAGTTCTCAGACTACAAACCCCTACGAGCAGTACTTC,CASSSQTTNPYEQYF
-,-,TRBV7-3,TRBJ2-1,TGTGCCAGCAGCTTAAGACAGAACAATGAGCAGTTCTTC,CASSLRQNNEQFF
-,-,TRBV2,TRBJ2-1,TGTGCCAGCAGTGTAGCGAGGAGTGAGCAGTTCTTC,CASSVARSEQFF
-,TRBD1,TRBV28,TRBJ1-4,TGTGCCAGCACCCAAGGTGGGACAGGGGACGAAAAACTGTTTTTT,CASTQGGTGDEKLFF
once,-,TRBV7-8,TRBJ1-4,TGTGCCAGCAGCTTAGACGGAGTGAATGAAAAACTGTTTTTT,CASSLDGVNEKLFF
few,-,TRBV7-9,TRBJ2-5,TGTGCCAGCAGTTTAAGGGTGGGGAGTGAGACCCAGTACTTC,CASSLRVGSETQYF
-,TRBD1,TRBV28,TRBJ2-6,TGTGCCAGCAGCGGGAACAGGGGAAAAGGGGCTGGGGCCAACGTCCTGACTTTC,CASSGNRGKGAGANVLTF
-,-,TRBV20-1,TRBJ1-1,TGCAGTGCTAACGGGGTTACGAGTGAAGCTTTCTTT,CSANGVTSEAFF
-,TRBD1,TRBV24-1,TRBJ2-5,TGTGCCACCAGTGATTCCCGACAGGGCCGCCAGACCCAGTACTTC,CATSDSRQGRQTQYF
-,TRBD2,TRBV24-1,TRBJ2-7,TGTGCCACCAGCGGGACTAGCGGCTACGAGCAGTACTTC,CATSGTSGYEQYF
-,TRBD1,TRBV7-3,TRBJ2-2,TGTGCCAGCAGCCAAGGGGGGACAGGGGGTTCCGGGGAGCTGTTTTTT,CASSQGGTGGSGELFF
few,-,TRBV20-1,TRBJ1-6,TGCAGTGCTAGAGTGAATCGTTCACCCCTCCACTTT,CSARVNRSPLHF
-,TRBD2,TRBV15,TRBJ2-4,TGTGCCACCAGCAGAGGGACTAGCGGGATCGGGGCCAAAAACATTCAGTACTTC,CATSRGTSGIGAKNIQYF
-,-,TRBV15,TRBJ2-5,TGTGCCACCAGCAGAGATACGGGGGCCCGGCCCCAGTACTTC,CATSRDTGARPQYF
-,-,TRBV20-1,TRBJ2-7,TGCAGTGCTCCCTCCCGGGACACGTCCTACGAGCAGTACTTC,CSAPSRDTSYEQYF
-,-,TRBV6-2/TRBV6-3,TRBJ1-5,TGTGCCAGCAGTCCAGGGATTTATCAGCCCCAGCATTTT,CASSPGIYQPQHF
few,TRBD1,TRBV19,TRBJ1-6,TGTGCCAGTAGGAAGGGACAGTCGGATTCACCCCTCCACTTT,CASRKGQSDSPLHF
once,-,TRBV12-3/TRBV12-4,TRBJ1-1,TGTGCCAGCAGTCAACGGGAGGACACTGAAGCTTTCTTT,CASSQREDTEAFF
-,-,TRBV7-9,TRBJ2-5,TGTGCCAGCACCTGGGGTAGGGGAGAGACCCAGTACTTC,CASTWGRGETQYF
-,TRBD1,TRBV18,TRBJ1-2,TGTGCCAGCTCACCGGACAGGGCGAACTATGGCTACACCTTC,CASSPDRANYGYTF
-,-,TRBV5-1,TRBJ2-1,TGCGCCAGCACCATTGGGAGGGGGCACTCCTACAATGAGCAGTTCTTC,CASTIGRGHSYNEQFF
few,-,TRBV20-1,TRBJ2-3,TGCAGTGCTAGTCGGCAGGGAGAGAGGTACACAGATACGCAGTATTTT,CSASRQGERYTDTQYF
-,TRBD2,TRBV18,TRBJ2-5,TGTGCCAGCTCACCAAGGGTAGCGGGATACCAAGAGACCCAGTACTTC,CASSPRVAGYQETQYF
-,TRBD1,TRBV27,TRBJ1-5,TGTGCCAGCAGTTCCCGGGACAGAACTTATAGCAATCAGCCCCAGCATTTT,CASSSRDRTYSNQPQHF
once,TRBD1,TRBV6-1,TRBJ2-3,TGTGCCAGCGGGGACAGGGGAGCAGATACGCAGTATTTT,CASGDRGADTQYF
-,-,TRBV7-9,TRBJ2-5,TGTGCCAGCAGCTCTTCGGGGAAGGCAGCCATGAGGAGGGAGACCCAGTACTTC,CASSSSGKAAMRRETQYF
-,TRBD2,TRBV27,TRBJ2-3,TGTGCCAGCAGCTATCAAGGTAGATCACTAGCGGGAGTTAAAGATACGCAGTATTTT,CASSYQGRSLAGVKDTQYF
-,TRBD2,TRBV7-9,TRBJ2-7,TGTGCCAGCAGCTTCGGGACTAGCGGGAGATCAAACGCCCACGAGCAGTACTTC,CASSFGTSGRSNAHEQYF
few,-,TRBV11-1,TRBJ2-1,TGTGCCAGCAGCCTGAGCCGGAGCTCCTACAATGAGCAGTTCTTC,CASSLSRSSYNEQFF
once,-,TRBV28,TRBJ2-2,TGTGCCAGCAGTCCCCATCGGGCCCGGTCCCGGGAGCTGTTTTTT,CASSPHRARSRELFF
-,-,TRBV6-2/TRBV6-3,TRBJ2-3,TGTGCCAGCAGCGGGCCCCGACAGCTCTATAGTTCAGATACGCAGTATTTT,CASSGPRQLYSSDTQYF
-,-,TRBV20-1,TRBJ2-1,TGCAGTGCTAGAGATTTGGCAGGGAGCTCCTACAATGAGCAGTTCTTC,CSARDLAGSSYNEQFF
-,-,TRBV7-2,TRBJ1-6,TGTGCCAGCAGCGAGGTGGCAGGGGCTAATTCACCCCTCCACTTT,CASSEVAGANSPLHF
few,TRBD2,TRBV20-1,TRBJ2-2,TGCAGTGCTAGAGACCCCACGGGAGGGGACACCGGGGAGCTGTTTTTT,CSARDPTGGDTGELFF
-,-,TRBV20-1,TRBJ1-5,TGCAGTGCTAGAGATAAAAGAGGAACCTATAGCAATCAGCCCCAGCATTTT,CSARDKRGTYSNQPQHF
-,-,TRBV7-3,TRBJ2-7,TGTGCCAGCAGCCCCGGACTTTTCTACGAGCAGTACTTC,CASSPGLFYEQYF
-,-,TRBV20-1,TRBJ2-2,TGCAGTGCAACAGGGCATGAGGGCACCGGGGAGCTGTTTTTT,CSATGHEGTGELFF
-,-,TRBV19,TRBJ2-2,TGTGCCACTTATTCCTGGGGGCGAACTACGAACACCGGGGAGCTGTTTTTT,CATYSWGRTTNTGELFF
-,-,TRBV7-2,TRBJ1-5,TGTGCCAGCAGCTTAGCCAGCAATCAGCCCCAGCATTTT,CASSLASNQPQHF
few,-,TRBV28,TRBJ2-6,TGTGCCAGCAGTTGGCTGAGGGGCCCCACATCTGGGGCCAACGTCCTGACTTTC,CASSWLRGPTSGANVLTF
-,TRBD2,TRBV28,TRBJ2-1,TGTGCCAGCAGTACCGTAGCGGGCTTCTCCTACAATGAGCAGTTCTTC,CASSTVAGFSYNEQFF